Described below is a single T cell receptor (beta chain) sequence and its context. No antigen is known for it. The CDR3 carries no conserved terminal phenylalanine or tryptophan, so it likely arises from a read error. This sample is part of a study of T-cell reconstitution after alpha-beta-depleted transplantation in children. Study findings and constraints: The study reportedly traced alpha-beta T cells about two months after transplant to several hundred expanded graft clones. A year had passed since transplant, and T-cell counts and diversity by then came mostly from newly produced T cells. Surviving thymic progenitors and recipient T cells were the source of high TCRbeta diversity at day 60 in some patients.

Molecular barcoding with unique molecular identifiers was used for the TCRbeta library. Each CDR3 protein gets one entry after TCRdb re-called the PCR reads with MiXCR. The data show some 840,000 distinct CDR3 sequences, 16% seen once. The V gene end was trimmed by 7 bases and the J gene end by 7 bases; junction bases not matched to a gene: 15. Germline CDR1 reads SQVTM; CDR2 reads ANQGSEA. The CDR3 is made up of 17 amino acids. Sequences were derived from PBMCs, mostly from graft donor cells, sampled 360 days after TCRalphabeta/CD19-depleted stem cell transplant. J is TRBJ2-1 and V is TRBV29-1; 14 nucleotides line up with TRBD2. The source of this sequence is a male patient younger than 18 who had a stem cell transplant for acute lymphoblastic leukemia, so the T cells may come from the graft donor. The CDR3 protein is CSATFGLAGGGGNEQFS. The CDR3 nucleotides read TGCAGCGCGACTTTTGGACTAGCGGGAGGAGGGGGTAATGAGCAGTTCTCC.